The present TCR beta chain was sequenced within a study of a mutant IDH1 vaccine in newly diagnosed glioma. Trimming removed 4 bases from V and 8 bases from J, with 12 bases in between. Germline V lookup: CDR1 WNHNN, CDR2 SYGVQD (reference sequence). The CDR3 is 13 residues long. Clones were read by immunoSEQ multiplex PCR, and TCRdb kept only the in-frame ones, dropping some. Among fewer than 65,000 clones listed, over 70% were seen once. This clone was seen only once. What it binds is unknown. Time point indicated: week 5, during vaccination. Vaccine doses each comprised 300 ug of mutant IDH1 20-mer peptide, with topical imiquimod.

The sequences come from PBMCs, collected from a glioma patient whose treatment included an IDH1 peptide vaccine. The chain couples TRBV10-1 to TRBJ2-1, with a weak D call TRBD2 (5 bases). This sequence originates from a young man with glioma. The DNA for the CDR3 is TGCGCCAGCAGTGCGGATCTAGCCCATGAGCAGTTCTTC. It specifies CASSADLAHEQFF.